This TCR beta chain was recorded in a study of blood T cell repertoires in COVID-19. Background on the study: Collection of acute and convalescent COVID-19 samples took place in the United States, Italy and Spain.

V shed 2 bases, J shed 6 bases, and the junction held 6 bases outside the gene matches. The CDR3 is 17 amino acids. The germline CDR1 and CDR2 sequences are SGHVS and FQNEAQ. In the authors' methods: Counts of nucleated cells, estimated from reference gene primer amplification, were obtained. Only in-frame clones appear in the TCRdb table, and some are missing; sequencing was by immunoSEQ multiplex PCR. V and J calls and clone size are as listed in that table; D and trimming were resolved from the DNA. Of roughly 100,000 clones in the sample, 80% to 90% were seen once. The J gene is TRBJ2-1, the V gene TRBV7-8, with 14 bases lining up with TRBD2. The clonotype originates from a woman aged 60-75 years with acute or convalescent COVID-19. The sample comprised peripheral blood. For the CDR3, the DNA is TGTGCCAGCAGCTTACTAGGGACTAGCGGGAGTGGCAATGAGCAGTTCTTC. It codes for CASSLLGTSGSGNEQFF.